These 16 T cell receptor beta chains were sequenced from one sample in a study of CD8 T cells in ankylosing spondylitis. Findings of the study overall: Blood of patients with ankylosing spondylitis appeared to be characterized by a TCR beta motif of eight highly homologous variants.

For these receptors, no antigen is known. One entry per CDR3 protein, called by TCRdb with MiXCR from the 5' RACE reads. This table has a few hundred thousand distinct CDR3 sequences, roughly 17% appearing once. The sequenced sample consisted of blood, either unsorted or a sorted T cell fraction (not recorded which). The receptors here all came from a male donor with ankylosing spondylitis.

This clonotype was detected many times. The gene calls are TRBV5-1 and TRBJ2-2; D possibly uses TRBD1 or TRBD2 (5 bases each). V gave up 4 bases and J gave up 0 bases, with 13 bases separating them. The CDR3 covers 16 residues. Germline values: CDR1 SGHRS, CDR2 YFSETQ. The CDR3, as DNA: TGCGCCAGCAGCAGATTACGGGGCACGAACACCGGGGAGCTGTTTTTT. It codes for CASSRLRGTNTGELFF.

This clonotype was picked up a small number of times. The chain couples TRBV20-1 to TRBJ2-7, with D possibly TRBD1 on 6 matching bases. The V end lost 5 bases, the J end lost 0 bases, and 14 bases lay between the germline ends. The CDR3 runs to 14 residues. The germline V gene encodes CDR1 DFQATT and CDR2 SNEGSKA (reference sequence). The CDR3 sequence: CSAFGQPSSYEQYF. In DNA, the CDR3 is TGCAGTGCTTTTGGACAGCCGAGCTCCTACGAGCAGTACTTC.

The chain employs TRBV18 and TRBJ2-2, with 7 bases matching TRBD1. J lost 2 bases, V lost 5 bases, and 8 bases had no gene match. The V gene's germline CDR1 is KGHSH and CDR2 LQKENI. The CDR3 contains 16 residues. In nucleotides, the CDR3 is TGTGCCAGCTCATCTGGACAGGTGGCCAACACCGGGGAGCTGTTTTTT. This translates into CASSSGQVANTGELFF.

This chain connects TRBV7-2 to TRBJ2-3; 7 nucleotides line up with TRBD2. V was pared by 3 bases and J by 4 bases, with 10 bases of the junction left unmatched. Germline lookup yields CDR1 SGHTA and CDR2 FQGNSA. CDR3 length: 16 residues. The CDR3 spells CASSLRRESSADTQYF. In DNA, the CDR3 is TGTGCCAGCAGCTTGCGGCGGGAGAGTTCCGCAGATACGCAGTATTTT.

This clonotype occurred many times. V gene TRBV15 combines with J gene TRBJ2-2; 10 bases fit TRBD2. Losses at the gene ends were 8 bases for V and 5 bases for J; bases not matched to a gene: 5. Germline V lookup: CDR1 LNHNV, CDR2 YYDKDF (reference sequence). There are 14 residues in the CDR3. CDR3 nucleotide sequence: TGTGCCACCGAGCGGGGGGGAAAAACCGGGGAGCTGTTTTTT. Amino acids: CATERGGKTGELFF.

V and J are TRBV5-4 and TRBJ2-2, with D perhaps TRBD2 (5 bases). The V gene lost 2 bases and the J gene lost 2 bases, with 16 bases spanning the gap. Germline CDR1 reads SGHNT; CDR2 reads YYREEE (reference sequence). The CDR3 covers 17 residues. Here the CDR3 DNA reads TGTGCCAGCAGCTTCGAGGACTTCCCCTCAAACACCGGGGAGCTGTTTTTT. It is translated as CASSFEDFPSNTGELFF.

The gene calls are TRBV6-1 and TRBJ1-1, with D unresolved. Germline-derived CDR1 and CDR2 are MNHNS and SASEGT. V dropped 7 bases and J dropped 2 bases, with 11 bases sitting between them. This CDR3 is 13 amino acids long. Here the CDR3 DNA reads TGTGCCAGCAACCTCGACGGAAACACTGAAGCTTTCTTT. This gives the protein CASNLDGNTEAFF.

This clonotype has a count of ten or more. The chain has TRBV12-3 or TRBV12-4 and TRBJ2-3; 7 nucleotides line up with TRBD2. This CDR3 has 14 residues. After removal of 6 bases from V and 4 bases from J, the junction contained 7 bases not matched to a gene. The CDR3 loop reads CASRTREGADTQYF. The CDR3 nucleotides read TGTGCCAGCAGGACCAGGGAGGGAGCAGATACGCAGTATTTT.

V gene TRBV12-3 or TRBV12-4 combines with J gene TRBJ2-5, with a weak D call TRBD1 (6 bases). There are 15 residues in the CDR3. V lost 7 bases, J lost 4 bases, and 19 bases lay in between. The CDR3 nucleotides are TGTGCCAGCACCCCCTTAGGGGGAGAGGGAGAGACCCAGTACTTC. This gives the protein CASTPLGGEGETQYF.

The chain uses TRBV9 and TRBJ2-5; TRBD2 matches at 11 bases. V shed 3 bases, J shed 7 bases, and the junction held 8 bases outside the gene matches. CDR1 is SGDLS and CDR2 is YYNGEE in the germline V gene. The CDR3 runs 15 residues. CDR3 region: CASSAVLAGVGTQYF. The CDR3 DNA reads TGTGCCAGCAGCGCTGTACTAGCGGGAGTTGGGACCCAGTACTTC.

The table lists this clonotype with a few counts. The chain carries TRBV6-5 and TRBJ1-1; TRBD1 is a possible D gene (6 bases). The V and J ends lost 2 bases and 5 bases respectively, with 9 bases between them. CDR3 length: 13 amino acids. The germline V gene encodes CDR1 MNHEY and CDR2 SVGAGI. The CDR3: CASSYKRGTEAFF. In DNA, the CDR3 is TGTGCCAGCAGTTACAAGAGGGGGACTGAAGCTTTCTTT.

This clonotype has a handful of counts. The CDR3 DNA reads as TGTGCCAGCAGTTTTGAGGGGAGCCCCTACAATGAGCAGTTCTTC. Translating gives CASSFEGSPYNEQFF. V usage is TRBV28 and J usage is TRBJ2-1; D is tentatively TRBD1 or TRBD2 (5 bases each). V lost 3 bases, J lost 2 bases, and 11 bases lay in between. Germline assignment: CDR1 MDHEN and CDR2 SYDVKM. The CDR3 contains 15 residues.

This clonotype was counted a few times. The rearrangement links TRBV20-1 to TRBJ2-1; D could derive from TRBD1 or TRBD2 (5 bases each). Germline values: CDR1 DFQATT, CDR2 SNEGSKA (reference sequence). The CDR3 covers 14 residues. Trimming removed 6 bases at V and 4 bases at J, with 16 bases between. In nucleotides, the CDR3 is TGCAGTGCCAGGGCAGGACTGAAATACAATGAGCAGTTCTTC. As protein: CSARAGLKYNEQFF.

This clonotype has only a few counts. The J gene is TRBJ2-3, the V gene TRBV5-6; TRBD2 matches at 7 bases. This CDR3 comprises 16 residues. Trimming removed 2 bases from V and 2 bases from J; junction bases left unmatched: 8. Germline loops: CDR1 SGHDT, CDR2 YYEEEE. This CDR3 is CASSLLGGGNTDTQYF. The CDR3 coding sequence is TGTGCCAGCAGCTTACTTGGCGGGGGAAACACAGATACGCAGTATTTT.

This clonotype was seen more than once but under ten times. Here the CDR3 reads CSATTGAHSTYGYTF. The CDR3, as DNA: TGCAGCGCGACGACAGGGGCTCATTCTACCTATGGCTACACCTTC. The chain joins TRBV29-1 to TRBJ1-2, with 8 bases that match TRBD1. The CDR3 has 15 residues. V lost 7 bases, J lost 4 bases, and 14 bases stayed unmatched. Germline assignment: CDR1 SQVTM and CDR2 ANQGSEA.

This clonotype was counted between two and nine times. The rearrangement uses TRBV5-1 and TRBJ1-6; D not resolved. The CDR3 has 16 residues. Germline values: CDR1 SGHRS, CDR2 YFSETQ. V was cut by 0 bases and J by 9 bases, with 16 bases left in between. The CDR3 nucleotides read TGCGCCAGCAGCTTGGCCGGCTCTGCGATGGGTTCACCCCTCCACTTT. This gives the protein CASSLAGSAMGSPLHF.